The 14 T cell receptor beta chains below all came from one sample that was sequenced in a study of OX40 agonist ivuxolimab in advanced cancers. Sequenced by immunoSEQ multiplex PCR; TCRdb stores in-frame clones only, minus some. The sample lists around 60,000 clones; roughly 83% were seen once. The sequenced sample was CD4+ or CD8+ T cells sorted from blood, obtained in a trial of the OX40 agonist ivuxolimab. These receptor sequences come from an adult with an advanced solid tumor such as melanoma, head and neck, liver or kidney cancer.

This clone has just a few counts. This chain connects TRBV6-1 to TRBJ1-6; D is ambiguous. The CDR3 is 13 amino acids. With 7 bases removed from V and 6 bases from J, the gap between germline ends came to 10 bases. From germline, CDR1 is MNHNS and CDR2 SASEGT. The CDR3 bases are TGTGCCAGCATCAGACATATTAATTCACCCCTCCACTTT. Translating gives CASIRHINSPLHF.

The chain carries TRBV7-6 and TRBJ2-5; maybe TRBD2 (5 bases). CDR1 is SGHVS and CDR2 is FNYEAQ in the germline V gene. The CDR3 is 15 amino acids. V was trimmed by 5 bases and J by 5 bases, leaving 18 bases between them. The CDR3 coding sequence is TGTGCCAGCAGCCCCCCGGGGTATTGGGCGGAGACCCAGTACTTC. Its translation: CASSPPGYWAETQYF. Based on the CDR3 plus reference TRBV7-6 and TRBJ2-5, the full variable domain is GAGVSQSPRYKVTKRGQDVALRCDPISGHVSLYWYRQALGQGPEFLTYFNYEAQQDKSGLPNDRFSAERPEGSISTLTIQRTEQRDSAMYRCASSPPGYWAETQYFGPGTRLLVL.

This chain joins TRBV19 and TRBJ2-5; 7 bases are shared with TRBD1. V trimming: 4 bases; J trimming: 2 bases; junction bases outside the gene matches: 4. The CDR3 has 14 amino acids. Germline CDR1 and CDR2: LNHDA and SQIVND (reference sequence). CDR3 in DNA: TGTGCCAGTAGTAGGACAGGCCTACAAGAGACCCAGTACTTC. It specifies CASSRTGLQETQYF.

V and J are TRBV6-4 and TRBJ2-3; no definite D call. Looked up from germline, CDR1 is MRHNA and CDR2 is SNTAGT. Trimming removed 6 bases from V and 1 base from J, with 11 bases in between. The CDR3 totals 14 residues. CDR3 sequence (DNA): TGTGCCAGCAGGGAATTCGAGGGCACAGATACGCAGTATTTT. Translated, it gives CASREFEGTDTQYF.

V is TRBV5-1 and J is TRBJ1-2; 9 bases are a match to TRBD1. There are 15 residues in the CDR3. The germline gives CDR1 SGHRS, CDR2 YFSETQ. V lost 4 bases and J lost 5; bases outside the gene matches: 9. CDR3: CASSPTGGALYGYTF. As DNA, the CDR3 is TGCGCCAGCAGCCCTACAGGGGGCGCGTTGTATGGCTACACCTTC.

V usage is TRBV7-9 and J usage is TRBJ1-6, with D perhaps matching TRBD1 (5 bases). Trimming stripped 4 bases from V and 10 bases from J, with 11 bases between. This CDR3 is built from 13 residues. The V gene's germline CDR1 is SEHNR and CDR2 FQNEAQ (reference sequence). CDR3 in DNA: TGTGCCAGCAGCTATCACCGGGACTCACCCCTCCACTTT. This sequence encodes CASSYHRDSPLHF.

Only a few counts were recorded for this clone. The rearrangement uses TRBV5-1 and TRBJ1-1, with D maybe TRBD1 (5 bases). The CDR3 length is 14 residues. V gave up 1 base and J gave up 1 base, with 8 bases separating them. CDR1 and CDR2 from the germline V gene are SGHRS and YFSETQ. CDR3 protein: CASSLQGSNTEAFF. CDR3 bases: TGCGCCAGCAGCTTGCAGGGCTCGAACACTGAAGCTTTCTTT.

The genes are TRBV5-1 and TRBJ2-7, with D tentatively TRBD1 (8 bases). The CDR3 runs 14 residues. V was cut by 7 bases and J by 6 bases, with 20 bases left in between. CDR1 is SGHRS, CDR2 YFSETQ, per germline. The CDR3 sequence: CASRRGQGAAEQYF. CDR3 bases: TGCGCCAGCCGGCGGGGGCAGGGGGCCGCCGAGCAGTACTTC.

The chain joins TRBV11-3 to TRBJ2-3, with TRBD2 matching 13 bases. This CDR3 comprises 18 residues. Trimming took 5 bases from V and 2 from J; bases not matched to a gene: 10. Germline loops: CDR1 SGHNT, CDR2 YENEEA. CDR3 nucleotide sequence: TGTGCCAGCAGCCCAAGGGGACTAGCGGGGAGAGACACAGATACGCAGTATTTT. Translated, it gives CASSPRGLAGRDTDTQYF.

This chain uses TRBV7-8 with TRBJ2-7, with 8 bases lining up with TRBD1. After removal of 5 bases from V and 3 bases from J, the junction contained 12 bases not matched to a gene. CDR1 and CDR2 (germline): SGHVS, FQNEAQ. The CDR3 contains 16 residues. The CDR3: CASSESASRGRYEQYF. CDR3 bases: TGTGCCAGCAGCGAGTCGGCCTCCAGGGGGCGCTACGAGCAGTACTTC.

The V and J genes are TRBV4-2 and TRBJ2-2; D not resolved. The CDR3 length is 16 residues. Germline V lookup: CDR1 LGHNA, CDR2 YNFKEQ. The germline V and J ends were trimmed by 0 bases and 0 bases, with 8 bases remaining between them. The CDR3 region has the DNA TGTGCCAGCAGCCAAGATACGTCGGCGAACACCGGGGAGCTGTTTTTT. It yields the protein CASSQDTSANTGELFF.

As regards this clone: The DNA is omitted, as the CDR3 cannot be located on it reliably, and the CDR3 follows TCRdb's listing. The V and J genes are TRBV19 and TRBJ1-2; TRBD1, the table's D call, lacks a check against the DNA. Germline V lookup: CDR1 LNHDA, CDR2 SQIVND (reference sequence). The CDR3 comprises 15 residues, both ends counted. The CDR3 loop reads CASSWGQGNPGGGTF.

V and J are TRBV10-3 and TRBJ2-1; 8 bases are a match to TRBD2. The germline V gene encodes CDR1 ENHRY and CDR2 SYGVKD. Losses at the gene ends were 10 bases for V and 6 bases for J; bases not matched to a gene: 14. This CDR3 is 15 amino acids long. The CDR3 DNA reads TGTGCCACCCAAGAGATAGCGGGGTTTGGCAATGAGCAGTTCTTC. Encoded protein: CATQEIAGFGNEQFF.

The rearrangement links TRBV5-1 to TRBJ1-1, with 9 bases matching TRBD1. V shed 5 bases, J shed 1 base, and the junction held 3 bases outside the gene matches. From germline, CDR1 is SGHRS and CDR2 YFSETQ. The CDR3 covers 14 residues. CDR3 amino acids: CASRGTGQNTEAFF. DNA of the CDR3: TGCGCCAGCAGGGGGACAGGGCAGAACACTGAAGCTTTCTTT.